One sample yielded the 3 T cell receptor beta chains listed below, sequenced in a study of early T cells in non-severe SARS-CoV-2 infection (dated by TCRdb to 2020 to 2023). Library preparation employed 5' RACE. These reads were obtained on a NextSeq 500. TCRdb reprocessing: public reads trimmed at Q25 with fastp, clones called with MiXCR, in-frame beta chains kept. Each entry is one CDR3 protein sequence, shown with its most common DNA and genes. For this sample the table gives about 30,000 distinct CDR3 sequences, of which 5.2% were detected only once. Of the sample, approximately 3.5% is held by the ten largest clones. The sequencing sample was made of whole blood. These receptors all come from an adult who was a healthcare worker with PCR-confirmed SARS-CoV-2 infection or an uninfected control (not recorded which).

This clonotype appeared many times. The chain couples TRBV29-1 to TRBJ2-1; 11 bases match TRBD1. V shed 3 bases and J 4 bases; nucleotides not matched to a gene: 17. Per the germline V gene, CDR1 is SQVTM and CDR2 is ANQGSEA. This CDR3 spans 19 amino acids. CDR3 sequence reads: CSVDTTGQGAQYGYNEQFF. The DNA of the CDR3 is TGCAGCGTTGATACGACCGGACAGGGGGCGCAATACGGGTACAATGAGCAGTTCTTC.

This clonotype came up many times. V gene TRBV6-1 combines with J gene TRBJ1-4; D uncertain. This CDR3 is built from 13 residues. Germline assignment: CDR1 MNHNS and CDR2 SASEGT. Trimming took off 7 bases at V and 0 bases at J, with 6 bases between the two ends. The CDR3 is CASTISTNEKLFF. DNA of the CDR3: TGTGCCAGCACCATCTCAACTAATGAAAAACTGTTTTTT.

This clonotype was seen ten or more times. The chain employs TRBV9 and TRBJ2-1, with D maybe TRBD2 (5 bases). V lost 0 bases and J lost 7, with 14 bases in between. The CDR3 runs to 15 residues. Germline-derived CDR1 and CDR2 are SGDLS and YYNGEE. CDR3 nucleotides: TGTGCCAGCAGCGTAGATTCGGGAAAGCGGAATGAGCAGTTCTTC. This codes for CASSVDSGKRNEQFF.